The source of this TCR beta chain is a study of lymphopenia after photon versus proton radiotherapy. Notes on the study in general: After the lymphocyte nadir, photon-treated repertoires showed oligoclonal expansion, especially of CD8+ Temra cells. Relative stability marked proton patients; photon patients lost diversity and naive cells.

Sequenced by immunoSEQ multiplex PCR; TCRdb stores in-frame clones only, minus some. The top ten hold roughly 4% of the sample, which has 13,000 or so clones, about 85% seen once. Concerning this clone: What it binds is not known.

Germline CDR1 is SNHLY and CDR2 is FYNNEI. The CDR3 covers 14 residues. Between the trimmed V and J ends, which lost 0 bases and 5 bases, there was a span of 5 bases. V is TRBV2 and J is TRBJ1-6; D unclear. This TCR derives from a man between 60 and 70 years old with pancreatic cancer. The sample was peripheral blood, taken from a patient treated with photon-based radiotherapy. In nucleotides, the CDR3 is TGTGCCAGCAGTGAAGCCGCCCATAATTCACCCCTCCACTTT. Protein sequence: CASSEAAHNSPLHF.